This TCR beta chain was documented in a study of STAT5B mutations in CD4+ large granular lymphocyte leukemia. Control samples were healthy donors' buffy coats. Original analysis: Productive clonotypes were detectable down to 2.59 x 10-5 frequency. Data came from immunoSEQ multiplex PCR; TCRdb stores just in-frame clones and leaves some out. Clonal size and the V and J genes are those of that table, whereas D and trimming came from the DNA. The sample holds fewer than 45,000 clones, about 86% seen once. General study findings and limits: No patients shared main leukemic clonotypes, though 25% to 30% appeared at low frequency elsewhere.

Trimming removed 0 bases at V and 9 bases at J, with 9 bases between. CDR1 is SEHNR, CDR2 FQNEAQ, per germline (reference sequence). The CDR3 length is 13 residues. A note on this clone: Its antigen is still unknown.

The source of this sequence is a human donor in good health. The chain uses TRBV7-9 and TRBJ2-1; tentatively, D is TRBD2 (5 bases). Specimen: CD4+ T cells from blood buffy coats. CDR3 sequence reads: CASSLASAGEQFF. For the CDR3, the DNA is TGTGCCAGCAGCTTAGCTAGCGCGGGTGAGCAGTTCTTC.